This T cell receptor beta chain was sequenced for a study of T cells in localized non-small cell lung cancer. Note on this clone: Its cognate antigen is unknown.

V was pared by 5 bases and J by 1 base, with 16 bases between. CDR3 length equals 16 residues. Germline CDR1 and CDR2: SEHNR and FQNEAQ (reference sequence). The repertoire was sequenced with immunoSEQ multiplex PCR; TCRdb's copy has only in-frame clones and lacks some. The repertoire includes 30,000 to 45,000 clones, approximately 90% of them detected once, and roughly 6.9% sits in the top ten. General observations from the study: The greatest T cell clonality was found in uninvolved adjacent lung (higher than in tumor).

The V gene is TRBV7-9, the J gene TRBJ2-3; D is ambiguous. This material consisted of peripheral blood, taken before any cancer treatment. This clonotype was sampled from a female donor older than 55 with stage I lung adenocarcinoma. The CDR3 protein is CASSPFAFYGTDTQYF. The CDR3 region has the DNA TGTGCCAGCAGCCCCTTTGCCTTCTATGGCACAGATACGCAGTATTTT.